One TCR beta chain is described in this entry. The entry originates in a study of sequential checkpoint blockade in melanoma. Across the whole study: Randomization was 1:1 between first-line nivolumab→ipilimumab and ipilimumab→nivolumab. TCRβ was sequenced from DNA of approximately 99 pretreatment tumors.

The table came from immunoSEQ multiplex PCR; TCRdb's copy has only in-frame clones and leaves some out. The table shows roughly 36,000 clones, with under 35% occurring only once. The treatment is: randomized to nivolumab then ipilimumab (arm A) or the reverse (arm B). DNA-damaging chemotherapy had not been given to any patient beforehand. The TCR was taken from a human donor with melanoma. Material: tumor tissue (inferred from file names), obtained from a patient given nivolumab and ipilimumab in sequence.

In DNA, the CDR3 is TGTGCCATTCCGACTGGGGATCCTGTGAACTATGGCTACACCTTC. Translating gives CAIPTGDPVNYGYTF. This sequence joins TRBV10-3 and TRBJ1-2; D is uncertain. Looked up from germline, CDR1 is ENHRY and CDR2 is SYGVKD. V was pared by 9 bases and J by 2 bases, with 19 bases between. This CDR3 contains 15 residues.